The TCR beta chain under discussion was sequenced for a study of shared clonotypes between healthy human individuals. Whole-study findings and limits: Naive subsets tended to show greater estimated richness than memory subsets. The generation probabilities recorded for non-shared clonotypes fell below those of clonotypes shared by all four donors.

In the CD4+ fraction, cells were divided into CD45RA+ naive and CD45RA-negative memory subsets. This clone appeared a single time. No antigen is known for it. Roughly 200 ng DNA, approximately 30,000 T cell genomes, went into each sorted-subset replicate PCR. TCRdb's copy holds only in-frame clones and misses some; the assay was immunoSEQ multiplex PCR. This sample yields a few hundred thousand clones, of which 60% to 70% are seen a single time; 11% belongs to the top ten. This CDR3 has 14 residues. The V gene lost 2 bases and the J gene lost 0 bases, with 5 bases spanning the gap. The germline CDR1 and CDR2 sequences are SNHLY and FYNNEI.

The clonotype comes from a young man in good health. V usage is TRBV2 and J usage is TRBJ1-3; D remains ambiguous. The specimen sequenced was memory CD4+ T cells sorted from blood. Subset denoted: CD45RA-negative fraction. The CDR3, as DNA: TGTGCCAGCAGTGAATCTCGCTCTGGAAACACCATATATTTT. It is translated as CASSESRSGNTIYF.